One sample yielded the 9 T cell receptor beta chains listed below, sequenced in a study of blood T cell repertoires in COVID-19. TCRdb keeps only in-frame clones here, not all; method: immunoSEQ multiplex PCR. This table holds 200,000 to 250,000 clones, nearly 90% found once. The sample consisted of peripheral blood. The receptors were sampled from a woman aged 18-30 years who had recovered from COVID-19.

The sample holds one count of this clone. The J gene is TRBJ1-1, the V gene TRBV28; 7 positions match TRBD1. V trimming: 2 bases; J trimming: 6 bases; junction bases outside the gene matches: 12. The CDR3 extends over 16 amino acids. Germline V lookup: CDR1 MDHEN, CDR2 SYDVKM. Here the CDR3 DNA reads TGTGCCAGCAGTTTAACCCCGTACAGGGGAAGGGCTGAAGCTTTCTTT. This codes for CASSLTPYRGRAEAFF.

The chain is built from TRBV11-3 and TRBJ1-1, with TRBD1 as a possible D gene (5 bases). Trimming cost V 5 bases and J 10 bases, with 14 bases left between them. Per germline, CDR1 SGHNT and CDR2 YENEEA. There are 12 residues in the CDR3. CDR3: CASSERTGVAFF. The CDR3 region has the DNA TGTGCCAGCAGCGAACGGACGGGGGTAGCTTTCTTT.

This chain uses TRBV21-1 with TRBJ2-1; the table's D call, TRBD1, has no DNA check behind it. TRBV21-1 is recorded as a pseudogene. CDR3 length: 12 residues. CDR3 DNA: TGTGCCAGCAGCAAAGCGAACAGCGAGCAGTTCTTC. Translation: CASSKANSEQFF.

This clone has more than one count but fewer than ten. This chain uses TRBV27 with TRBJ1-2, with 8 bases aligning to TRBD1. Germline CDR1 reads MNHEY; CDR2 reads SMNVEV (reference sequence). J lost 8 bases, V lost 5 bases, and 7 bases had no gene match. The CDR3 has 13 amino acids. The CDR3 loop reads CASSPQGARGYTF. As DNA, the CDR3 is TGTGCCAGCAGTCCGCAGGGGGCTAGGGGCTACACCTTC.

The CDR3 DNA reads as TGTGCCAGTAGGGGGCTAGCGGGACGCAATAATGAGCAGTTCTTC. Amino acid sequence: CASRGLAGRNNEQFF. The chain uses TRBV19 and TRBJ2-1; 9 nucleotides align to TRBD2. The CDR3 sequence is 15 residues long. Looked up from germline, CDR1 is LNHDA and CDR2 is SQIVND (reference sequence). V lost 6 bases, J lost 7 bases, and 10 bases stayed unmatched.

The genes are TRBV30 and TRBJ1-1; tentative D call: TRBD1 (6 bases). The CDR3 contains 14 residues. V gave up 0 bases and J gave up 5 bases, with 13 bases separating them. Germline CDR1 GTSNPN, CDR2 SVGIG (reference sequence). The CDR3 bases are TGTGCCTGGAGTGTAGGGGCAGGGGTGACTGAAGCTTTCTTT. As protein: CAWSVGAGVTEAFF.

The V and J genes are TRBV4-1 and TRBJ2-3, with a weak D call TRBD1 (6 bases). The ends were cut back, 4 bases at V and 2 bases at J, with 10 bases in the middle. The CDR3 length is 14 residues. The germline gives CDR1 MGHRA, CDR2 YSYEKL. CDR3 residues: CASSPRDNTDTQYF. CDR3 nucleotide sequence: TGCGCCAGCAGCCCAAGGGACAACACAGATACGCAGTATTTT.

The chain employs TRBV9 and TRBJ2-2; the match to TRBD2 covers 9 bases. The germline V gene encodes CDR1 SGDLS and CDR2 YYNGEE. V trimming: 3 bases; J trimming: 1 base; junction bases outside the gene matches: 4. This CDR3 has 16 amino acids. The CDR3 bases are TGTGCCAGCAGCGGCCGACTAGCGGTGAACACCGGGGAGCTGTTTTTT. This encodes CASSGRLAVNTGELFF.

This rearrangement joins TRBV7-2 to TRBJ1-3, with D maybe TRBD1 (6 bases). Trimming cost V 7 bases and J 0 bases, with 19 bases left between them. Germline assignment: CDR1 SGHTA and CDR2 FQGNSA. The CDR3 length is 17 residues. CDR3 nucleotide sequence: TGTGCCAGCATGTCGGGGGGCAGCCCAATCTCTGGAAACACCATATATTTT. Amino acids: CASMSGGSPISGNTIYF. Together with reference TRBV7-2 and TRBJ1-3, the CDR3 gives the full variable domain: GAGVSQSPSNKVTEKGKDVELRCDPISGHTALYWYRQSLGQGLEFLIYFQGNSAPDKSGLPSDRFSAERTGGSVSTLTIQRTQQEDSAVYLCASMSGGSPISGNTIYFGEGSWLTVV.